One and the same sample provided the 8 T cell receptor beta chains below, sequenced in a study of CD8+ T cells in alopecia areata. Extracted from the samples, RNA was reverse transcribed into cDNA to serve as the sequencing template. Produced via immunoSEQ multiplex PCR; TCRdb's table is partial and in-frame only. The sample lists about 190,000 clones, approximately 56% occurring once. The treatment here: oral pan-JAK inhibitor, 5-10 mg twice daily. The material was CD4+ T cells sorted from blood, obtained at week 4, from a patient treated with tofacitinib. The receptors come from a human donor with alopecia areata.

V is TRBV5-1 and J is TRBJ1-1; D may be TRBD1 (5 bases). The CDR3 totals 14 residues. Germline V lookup: CDR1 SGHRS, CDR2 YFSETQ. V was clipped by 2 bases and J by 6 bases, with 14 bases between them. The CDR3 DNA sequence: TGCGCCAGCAGCTTTGGAGGGGAGAGGGCTGAAGCTTTCTTT. Its protein is CASSFGGERAEAFF.

This clone came up a few times. The rearrangement links TRBV27 to TRBJ2-5; D could derive from TRBD1 or TRBD2 (5 bases each). Germline V lookup: CDR1 MNHEY, CDR2 SMNVEV (reference sequence). The length of the CDR3 is 15 residues. With 8 bases removed from V and 7 bases from J, the gap between germline ends came to 23 bases. CDR3 residues: CASQTGAGMKRTQYF. The CDR3, as DNA: TGTGCCAGCCAAACCGGGGCAGGTATGAAGAGGACCCAGTACTTC.

The rearrangement joins TRBV4-2 to TRBJ1-5, with a tentative D call TRBD1 (5 bases). The V and J ends lost 5 bases and 3 bases respectively, with 11 bases between them. The V gene's germline CDR1 is LGHNA and CDR2 YNFKEQ. The CDR3 runs 14 residues. The CDR3 protein is CASSYPGDNQPQHF. CDR3 in DNA: TGTGCCAGCAGCTACCCGGGGGACAATCAGCCCCAGCATTTT.

V usage is TRBV7-8 and J usage is TRBJ2-7, with a possible D match to TRBD1 (6 bases). There are 14 residues in the CDR3. Trimming took 1 base from V and 4 from J, leaving 11 bases between them. Germline V gene lookup returns CDR1 SGHVS and CDR2 FQNEAQ. The CDR3 DNA reads TGTGCCAGCAGCTTAGACGCAGGGGAATACGAGCAGTACTTC. Translation: CASSLDAGEYEQYF. Drawing the rest from reference TRBV7-8 and TRBJ2-7, the complete variable domain is GAGVSQSPRYKVAKRGQDVALRCDPISGHVSLFWYQQALGQGPEFLTYFQNEAQLDKSGLPSDRFFAERPEGSVSTLKIQRTQQEDSAVYLCASSLDAGEYEQYFGPGTRLTVT.

This chain uses TRBV2 with TRBJ1-1; no reliable D call. Looked up from germline, CDR1 is SNHLY and CDR2 is FYNNEI. The CDR3 extends over 12 amino acids. V was cut by 7 bases and J by 4 bases, with 10 bases left in between. The CDR3 is CASTKASTEAFF. The DNA for the CDR3 is TGTGCCAGCACCAAGGCAAGCACTGAAGCTTTCTTT. Using reference TRBV2 and TRBJ1-1 for the parts outside the CDR3, the full variable domain is EPEVTQTPSHQVTQMGQEVILRCVPISNHLYFYWYRQILGQKVEFLVSFYNNEISEKSEIFDDQFSVERPDGSNFTLKIRSTKLEDSAMYFCASTKASTEAFFGQGTRLTVV.

The count of this clone is one. The V gene is TRBV5-1, the J gene TRBJ2-6, with unresolved D. V lost 0 bases, J lost 4 bases, and 8 bases lay in between. CDR3 length equals 15 residues. Germline V gene sequence: CDR1 SGHRS, CDR2 YFSETQ. CDR3 loop: CASSLDNPGANVLTF. For the CDR3, the DNA is TGCGCCAGCAGCTTGGACAATCCGGGGGCCAACGTCCTGACTTTC.

The rearrangement joins TRBV29-1 to TRBJ1-1; D is ambiguous. The CDR3 has 10 amino acids. Germline CDR1 and CDR2: SQVTM and ANQGSEA. CDR3 sequence reads: CCGRNTEAFF. DNA of the CDR3: TGCTGCGGGCGGAACACTGAAGCTTTCTTT.

In the case of this clone: At the DNA level, this CDR3 is encoded by other sequences in the same sample as well. Written as DNA, the CDR3 is TGTGCCAGCAGCTTAGTTGAGACCCAGTACTTC. Protein: CASSLVETQYF. The rearrangement uses TRBV11-2 and TRBJ2-5; unclear D gene. This CDR3 contains 11 residues. V lost 1 base to trimming and J lost 5 bases, with 2 bases between them. Germline-derived CDR1 and CDR2 are SGHAT and FQNNGV.